This T cell receptor beta chain stems from a study of blood T cell repertoires in COVID-19. Study summary: The United States, Italy and Spain provided the acute and convalescent COVID-19 samples.

Enrollment of patients from Seattle took place during active infection, with longitudinal follow-up. This CDR3 is 13 amino acids long. Germline V gene lookup returns CDR1 LGHNA and CDR2 YSLEER. Trimming shortened V by 0 bases and J by 8 bases, and 5 bases separated the two germline ends. As originally analysed: Amplification of reference gene primers provided the estimated nucleated cell counts. Produced via immunoSEQ multiplex PCR; TCRdb's table is partial and in-frame only. The V and J calls and clone size come from that table; D and trimming were worked out from the DNA. The top ten clones hold over 6% of a sample with about 75,000 clones, 86% of them seen once.

The clonotype comes from an older man with COVID-19, enrolled during active disease. This chain joins TRBV4-3 and TRBJ1-6, with D unclear. The sequencing sample was made of peripheral blood. The DNA of the CDR3 is TGCGCCAGCAGCCAAGATAGTTATTCACCCCTCCACTTT. Protein sequence: CASSQDSYSPLHF.